The rows below give T cell receptor beta chains drawn from one sample of a study of blood T cell repertoires in COVID-19. Using immunoSEQ multiplex PCR, the repertoire was profiled, and TCRdb retains in-frame clones only, with some absent. The sample lists approximately 100,000 clones; around 88% were seen once. The sample taken for sequencing was peripheral blood. These receptors were obtained from a human donor with acute or convalescent COVID-19. The donor label of this sample is uncertain. Both conserved end residues are part of each CDR3. A D gene is named only where the DNA matches it firmly. The size field is filled for only some rows; it gives once, few, many or a size class.

>TRBJ2-7|-|-|TRBV12-3/TRBV12-4
CASSYRVGYEQYF
TGTGCCAGCAGTTACAGGGTCGGCTACGAGCAGTACTTC
>TRBJ2-5|TRBD1|-|TRBV5-1
CASSYLGQYQETQYF
TGCGCCAGCAGCTACCTGGGACAGTACCAAGAGACCCAGTACTTC
>TRBJ1-2|-|-|TRBV5-6
CASSLRRDGYTF
TGTGCCAGCAGCTTGAGGAGAGATGGCTACACCTTC
>TRBJ1-2|-|-|TRBV10-3
CAISDARSVAVNYGYTF
TGTGCCATCAGTGATGCACGAAGTGTGGCGGTTAACTATGGCTACACCTTC
>TRBJ1-6|-|-|TRBV2
CASHKINLDSPLHF
TGTGCCAGCCACAAAATTAATCTGGATTCACCCCTCCACTTT
>TRBJ1-6|TRBD1|-|TRBV5-4
CASSLWDRASPLHF
TGTGCCAGCAGCTTATGGGACAGGGCTTCACCCCTCCACTTT
>TRBJ2-2|-|-|TRBV21-1
CASSKGERDRGLDPANTGELFF
TGTGCCAGCAGCAAAGGGGAGCGGGACAGGGGGCTTGATCCCGCAAACACCGGGGAGCTGTTTTTT
>TRBJ2-3|-|-|TRBV19
CASSPPAGASTDTQYF
TGTGCCAGTAGTCCGCCGGCGGGCGCTAGCACAGATACGCAGTATTTT
>TRBJ2-6|TRBD2|-|TRBV7-3
CASSSGLGGSGANVLTF
TGTGCCAGCAGCTCCGGACTAGGAGGCTCTGGGGCCAACGTCCTGACTTTC
>TRBJ1-2|TRBD1|-|TRBV28
CASTKVRGLVGYGYTF
TGTGCCAGCACCAAGGTCAGGGGGCTCGTAGGATATGGCTACACCTTC
>TRBJ1-6|-|-|TRBV27
CASSGWQSRASYNSPLHF
TGTGCCAGCTCAGGGTGGCAAAGTCGGGCGTCCTATAATTCACCCCTCCACTTT
>TRBJ1-6|TRBD1|-|TRBV18
CASSRTGGKVGSPLHF
TGTGCCAGCTCAAGGACAGGGGGGAAAGTAGGCTCACCCCTCCACTTT
>TRBJ1-2|-|once|TRBV5-6
CASSFMGPRDYGYTF
TGTGCCAGCAGCTTCATGGGGCCTAGGGACTATGGCTACACCTTC
>TRBJ1-2|-|once|TRBV13
CASEIAGVGYTF
TGTGCCAGCGAAATAGCAGGGGTAGGCTACACCTTC
>TRBJ2-7|-|once|TRBV4-3
CASSHGDRTSYEQYF
TGCGCCAGCAGCCATGGTGACAGGACCAGCTACGAGCAGTACTTC
>TRBJ1-3|-|-|TRBV28
CASSSTGSSGNTIYF
TGTGCCAGCAGCAGCACAGGGAGCTCTGGAAACACCATATATTTT
>TRBJ2-7|-|-|TRBV2
CASRPTGTRYEQYF
TGTGCCAGCAGGCCCACCGGGACACGATACGAGCAGTACTTC
>TRBJ2-6|TRBD1|-|TRBV14
CASSYQGVNSGANVLTF
TGTGCCAGCAGCTATCAGGGGGTAAACTCTGGGGCCAACGTCCTGACTTTC
>TRBJ2-2|-|-|TRBV21-1
CASSNRAGELFF
TGTGCCAGCAGCAATCGGGCCGGGGAGCTGTTTTTT
>TRBJ2-7|-|once|TRBV10-1
CASSLLAFLYKEQYF
TGCGCCAGCAGCCTACTAGCTTTTTTGTACAAAGAGCAGTACTTC
>TRBJ1-2|-|many|TRBV7-9
CASSLTAYGYTF
TGTGCCAGCAGCTTAACAGCCTATGGCTACACCTTC
>TRBJ1-4|TRBD1|-|TRBV4-3
CASSQAGTVEKLFF
TGCGCCAGCAGCCAAGCCGGGACAGTTGAAAAACTGTTTTTT
>TRBJ2-3|TRBD2|once|TRBV2
CASSDGTSGEDTQYF
TGTGCCAGCAGTGACGGGACTAGCGGAGAGGATACGCAGTATTTT
>TRBJ2-7|TRBD1|-|TRBV5-1
CASSSLQGGYYEQYF
TGCGCCAGCAGCTCCCTACAGGGGGGCTACTACGAGCAGTACTTC
>TRBJ1-6|-|-|TRBV28
CASSLNNSPLHF
TGTGCCAGCAGTCTTAATAATTCACCCCTCCACTTT
>TRBJ2-1|-|-|TRBV6-5
CASNAGRSYNEQFF
TGTGCCAGCAACGCGGGACGGTCCTACAATGAGCAGTTCTTC
>TRBJ2-4|-|-|TRBV6-5
CASRPGTQDKNIQYF
TGTGCCAGCAGACCCGGGACTCAAGACAAAAACATTCAGTACTTC
>TRBJ1-1|-|-|TRBV7-2
CASSPEAYTEAFF
TGTGCCAGCAGCCCCGAGGCCTACACTGAAGCTTTCTTT
>TRBJ1-1|TRBD1|-|TRBV19
CASSIGQGYTEAFF
TGTGCCAGTAGTATCGGACAGGGTTACACTGAAGCTTTCTTT
>TRBJ1-1|TRBD1|-|TRBV6-5
CASSRRTGMNTEAFF
TGTGCCAGCAGCCGGAGGACAGGGATGAACACTGAAGCTTTCTTT
>TRBJ2-3|TRBD2|-|TRBV6-2/TRBV6-3
CASSYNSGGYTDTQYF
TGTGCCAGCAGTTACAACAGCGGGGGGTACACAGATACGCAGTATTTT
>TRBJ2-7|-|-|TRBV5-6
CASSFTRRGEQYF
TGTGCCAGCAGCTTTACCCGACGCGGCGAGCAGTACTTC
>TRBJ1-6|TRBD1|-|TRBV2
CASRESRTGLNSPLHF
TGTGCCAGCAGGGAGAGTCGGACAGGACTAAATTCACCCCTCCACTTT
>TRBJ2-1|TRBD2|once|TRBV7-2
CASSHLGTSGSFGEQFF
TGTGCCAGCAGCCACCTTGGGACTAGCGGGAGTTTCGGTGAGCAGTTCTTC
>TRBJ2-2|-|few|TRBV6-4
CASRLLVNTGELFF
TGTGCCAGCAGATTACTAGTGAACACCGGGGAGCTGTTTTTT
>TRBJ1-6|TRBD1|few|TRBV7-3
CASSSRGTGESPLHF
TGTGCCAGCAGCTCCCGAGGGACAGGGGAGTCACCCCTCCACTTT
>TRBJ2-1|-|-|TRBV18
CASSPPSEGGLGEQFF
TGTGCCAGCTCACCACCGTCCGAGGGGGGGCTCGGAGAGCAGTTCTTC
>TRBJ2-5|-|-|TRBV6-1
CASSEARGETQYF
TGTGCCAGCAGTGAAGCTAGGGGGGAGACCCAGTACTTC
>TRBJ1-2|-|-|TRBV10-3
CAISDLGDLNYGYTF
TGTGCCATCAGTGATTTGGGAGACCTTAACTATGGCTACACCTTC
>TRBJ1-2|-|-|TRBV3-1/TRBV3-2
CASSQVARGKLPNYGYTF
TGTGCCAGCAGCCAAGTGGCGCGGGGGAAACTTCCTAACTATGGCTACACCTTC
>TRBJ1-5|-|-|TRBV10-2
CASSGSTGALNQPQHF
TGCGCCAGCAGTGGTTCGACAGGAGCACTAAATCAGCCCCAGCATTTT
>TRBJ2-1|TRBD2|-|TRBV7-2
CASSRKQVGRGAEQFF
TGTGCCAGCAGCCGCAAACAGGTCGGGAGGGGGGCTGAGCAGTTCTTC